This T cell receptor (beta chain) was recorded in a study of cytomegalovirus exposure and HLA in healthy donors. The assay was immunoSEQ multiplex PCR, and TCRdb's table has in-frame clones only and misses some. The sample has approximately 160,000 clones; 70% to 90% are singletons. The validation cohort, a group of 100 to 150 subjects, included the donors and was separate from the roughly 670-subject first cohort. Overall study results and limits: According to a subsequent analysis, TCR clusters identified in the first cohort showed a tendency to co-occur across the 100 to 150 validation repertoires. The listing of roughly 160 TCR beta chains classed them as cytomegalovirus-associated. A few CMV-associated chains were confirmed in vitro to be specific for CMV antigens.

With regard to this clone: Its antigen is as yet unknown.

The ends were cut back, 0 bases at V and 4 bases at J, with 11 bases in the middle. Germline V gene sequence: CDR1 SGDLS, CDR2 YYNGEE. The CDR3 totals 15 residues. The sequencing sample was made of PBMCs. The TCR comes from a woman aged 30 to 39 in good health and CMV-seronegative. V and J are TRBV9 and TRBJ2-1; D ambiguous. The CDR3 loop reads CASSVVPDEYNEQFF. The CDR3 nucleotides read TGTGCCAGCAGCGTAGTTCCGGACGAGTACAATGAGCAGTTCTTC.